These 14 T cell receptor beta chains originate from one sample sequenced in a study of shared clonotypes between healthy human individuals. The naive CD8 population came from CD45RO-negative cells selected for CCR7, without terminally differentiated effector memory CD45RA+ cells. Sequenced by immunoSEQ multiplex PCR; TCRdb stores in-frame clones only, minus some. In the table there are around 640,000 clones, approximately 96% of which are singletons. What was sequenced was naive CD8+ T cells sorted from blood. These receptors were collected from a woman aged 25 to 39 in good health.

The chain couples TRBV10-3 to TRBJ1-1; tentatively, D is TRBD1 (6 bases). This CDR3 contains 13 residues. From germline, CDR1 is ENHRY and CDR2 SYGVKD. V lost 9 bases and J 0 bases, leaving 11 bases between the germline ends. DNA for the CDR3: TGTGCCATTGCAGGGGAGTTGAACACTGAAGCTTTCTTT. It encodes CAIAGELNTEAFF.

The chain couples TRBV27 to TRBJ2-7; 9 nucleotides line up with TRBD1. Losses at the gene ends were 5 bases for V and 5 bases for J; bases not matched to a gene: 10. This CDR3 has 15 amino acids. Germline V CDR1 and CDR2: MNHEY, SMNVEV (reference sequence). For the CDR3, the DNA is TGTGCCAGCAGTACGCAGGGACAGGGAGGTGACGAGCAGTACTTC. It yields the protein CASSTQGQGGDEQYF.

The chain couples TRBV5-6 to TRBJ2-1; 7 bases fit TRBD2. The CDR3 runs to 16 residues. The germline gives CDR1 SGHDT, CDR2 YYEEEE. V shed 1 base, J shed 5 bases, and the junction held 9 bases outside the gene matches. CDR3 region: CASSLRDYLRHNEQFF. CDR3 DNA: TGTGCCAGCAGCTTGCGGGACTACCTCCGACACAATGAGCAGTTCTTC.

The chain carries TRBV7-9 and TRBJ2-7, with 8 bases that match TRBD1. The CDR3 sequence is 15 residues long. Germline CDR1 is SEHNR and CDR2 is FQNEAQ (reference sequence). With 4 bases clipped from V and 1 base from J, the junction kept 6 bases outside the gene matches. This CDR3 reads CASSSFRDRSYEQYF. CDR3 coding DNA: TGTGCCAGCAGCTCGTTCCGGGACAGGTCCTACGAGCAGTACTTC.

The chain combines TRBV5-6 with TRBJ2-7; D is undetermined. CDR3 size: 16 residues. The ends were cut back, 4 bases at V and 4 bases at J, with 21 bases in the middle. Per the germline V gene, CDR1 is SGHDT and CDR2 is YYEEEE. As DNA, the CDR3 is TGTGCCAGCAGCACCCGAAAAGGGTCCTTGCTATACGAGCAGTACTTC. Its protein product is CASSTRKGSLLYEQYF.

This rearrangement joins TRBV5-4 to TRBJ2-7; the D gene could be TRBD1 or TRBD2 (5 bases each). Germline V CDR1 and CDR2: SGHNT, YYREEE (reference sequence). This CDR3 spans 15 amino acids. V was clipped by 3 bases and J by 5 bases, with 18 bases between them. As DNA, the CDR3 is TGTGCCAGCAGCTCAAACCGGGACCTAGCACACGAGCAGTACTTC. It is translated as CASSSNRDLAHEQYF.

This chain connects TRBV5-6 to TRBJ2-1, with 10 bases lining up with TRBD2. CDR3 length equals 15 residues. Germline CDR1 SGHDT, CDR2 YYEEEE. V lost 4 bases and J lost 4; bases outside the gene matches: 5. CDR3 loop: CASSPGTSEYNEQFF. The DNA of the CDR3 is TGTGCCAGCAGCCCCGGGACTAGCGAATACAATGAGCAGTTCTTC.

In its sample, this clone was seen once. The chain employs TRBV5-5 and TRBJ2-2, with 9 bases lining up with TRBD2. V trimming: 0 bases; J trimming: 5 bases; junction bases outside the gene matches: 8. The CDR3 is 17 amino acids. The germline V gene has CDR1 SGHKS and CDR2 YYEKEE (reference sequence). CDR3 amino acids: CASSLEVAGVGTGELFF. Written as DNA, the CDR3 is TGTGCCAGCAGCTTGGAGGTAGCGGGAGTTGGTACCGGGGAGCTGTTTTTT.

DNA for the CDR3: TGTGCCAGCAGCTTGTTAACAGGGGTGCTCTCTGGAAACACCATATATTTT. It translates to CASSLLTGVLSGNTIYF. The chain is built from TRBV5-6 and TRBJ1-3; 7 positions agree with TRBD1. The CDR3 spans 17 residues. Losses at the gene ends were 1 base for V and 0 bases for J; bases not matched to a gene: 7. CDR1 SGHDT and CDR2 YYEEEE come from the germline V gene.

V gene TRBV23-1 combines with J gene TRBJ1-2; the D is unclear. TRBV23-1 is flagged as an ORF with uncertain function. Between the trimmed V and J ends, which lost 0 bases and 5 bases, there was a span of 19 bases. This CDR3 is built from 17 residues. The CDR3 nucleotides are TGCGCCAGCAGTCAATCTATCCTCCAGCCAGGAGGGTATGGCTACACCTTC. Amino acids: CASSQSILQPGGYGYTF.

The chain is built from TRBV7-3 and TRBJ2-1, with D perhaps TRBD2 (6 bases). There are 14 residues in the CDR3. Looked up from germline, CDR1 is SGHTA and CDR2 is FQGTGA. V was trimmed by 2 bases and J by 6 bases, leaving 11 bases between them. The CDR3 DNA reads as TGTGCCAGCAGCTTATCGGGACTGCCCAATGAGCAGTTCTTC. Protein product: CASSLSGLPNEQFF.

The genes are TRBV7-9 and TRBJ2-7; no clear D gene. The CDR3 is 16 amino acids. The germline V gene has CDR1 SEHNR and CDR2 FQNEAQ (reference sequence). The V end was cut by 1 base, the J end by 3 bases, with 16 bases between. The CDR3 DNA follows: TGTGCCAGCAGCTTAGTTGGGCCAGCTCCGCGCTACGAGCAGTACTTC. Translation gives CASSLVGPAPRYEQYF. The whole variable domain, filled in from reference TRBV7-9 and TRBJ2-7, reads DTGVSQNPRHKITKRGQNVTFRCDPISEHNRLYWYRQTLGQGPEFLTYFQNEAQLEKSRLLSDRFSAERPKGSFSTLEIQRTEQGDSAMYLCASSLVGPAPRYEQYFGPGTRLTVT.

The gene calls are TRBV28 and TRBJ1-4; D gene ambiguous. Trimming shortened V by 8 bases and J by 9 bases, and 22 bases separated the two germline ends. Looked up from germline, CDR1 is MDHEN and CDR2 is SYDVKM. The CDR3 totals 15 residues. The DNA for the CDR3 is TGTGCCAGCTTACCGAGCGAGATGCTAAATCAAAAACTGTTTTTT. Amino acid sequence: CASLPSEMLNQKLFF.

The gene calls are TRBV30 and TRBJ1-6; D gene ambiguous. V lost 0 bases and J 7 bases, leaving 7 bases between the germline ends. Looked up from germline, CDR1 is GTSNPN and CDR2 is SVGIG (reference sequence). This CDR3 spans 13 amino acids. CDR3 amino acids: CAWSVGENSPLHF. The CDR3 DNA reads TGTGCCTGGAGTGTTGGGGAGAATTCACCCCTCCACTTT.